This T cell receptor beta chain emerged from a study of T-cell reconstitution after alpha-beta-depleted transplantation in children (dated by TCRdb to between 2015 and 2016). In the study overall: T-cell immune reconstitution after TCRalphabeta/CD19-depleted allogeneic hematopoietic cell transplantation in children was quantitatively tracked in the study by means of TCR repertoire profiling.

The library was generated by PCR. Instrument used: Illumina HiSeq 2500. TCR libraries were prepared with molecular barcoding, using unique molecular identifiers to normalize TCRbeta repertoire quantification. TCRdb trimmed public reads at Q25 via fastp, called clones via MiXCR and kept in-frame beta chains. Every distinct CDR3 protein forms one entry, paired with its most common genes and DNA. Here the sample has over 400,000 distinct CDR3 sequences; 43% occur a single time. The top ten clones comprise around 29% of the sample. The treatment or condition label of this sample denotes: allogeneic hematopoietic cell transplantation with graft depleted of TCRalphabeta T cells and CD19 B cells. TCRalphabeta/CD19-depleted allogeneic hematopoietic cell grafts were given to the transplant recipients, all of whom were children. Regarding this clonotype: The antigen it recognizes is unknown. Within one base of it there is no much larger clone, and no base qualities were kept.

On the study overall, not on this receptor specifically: The high TCRbeta diversity at day 60 in some patients was ascribed to recipient T cells and intrathymic progenitors that had survived conditioning. Hyperexpanded clone frequencies declined over subsequent months; after one year, T-cell counts and TCRbeta diversity were mostly attributed to newly produced T cells. About two months after transplant, the apparently early recovery of alphabetaT-cell counts reportedly depended on just several hundred clones that had expanded rapidly and came from non-depleted graft cells.

The CDR3 runs 15 residues from the cysteine to the phenylalanine. The CDR3 DNA has 45 bases and is translated from base 1. The V and J ends are trimmed by 4 bases and 1 base, leaving 17 bases between them. CDR1 DFQATT and CDR2 SNEGSKA were looked up in the germline V gene (reference sequence). The sample in question was PBMCs, obtained before TCRalphabeta/CD19-depleted stem cell transplant. This sequence uses TRBV20-1 and TRBJ2-7; no D gene can be assigned with confidence. This TCR derives from a girl aged 2-10 years with aplastic anemia, due to receive a stem cell transplant. The CDR3 has the sequence CSATRPGTSSYEQYF. Read as DNA, the sequence is TGCAGTGCTACTCGACCCGGTACCTCTTCCTACGAGCAGTACTTC.